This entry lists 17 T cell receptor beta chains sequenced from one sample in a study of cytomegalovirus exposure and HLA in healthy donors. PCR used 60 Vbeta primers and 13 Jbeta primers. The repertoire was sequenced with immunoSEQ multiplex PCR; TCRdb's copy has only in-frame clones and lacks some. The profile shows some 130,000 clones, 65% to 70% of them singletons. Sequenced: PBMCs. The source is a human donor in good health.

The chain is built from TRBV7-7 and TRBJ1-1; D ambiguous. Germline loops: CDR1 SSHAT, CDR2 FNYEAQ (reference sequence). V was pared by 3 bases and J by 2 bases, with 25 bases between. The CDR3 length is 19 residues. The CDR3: CASSFGPGGREDENTEAFF. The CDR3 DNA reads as TGTGCCAGCAGCTTTGGGCCCGGTGGCCGGGAGGACGAAAACACTGAAGCTTTCTTT. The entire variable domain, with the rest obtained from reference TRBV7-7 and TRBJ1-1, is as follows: GAGVSQSPRYKVTKRGQDVTLRCDPISSHATLYWYQQALGQGPEFLTYFNYEAQPDKSGLPSDRFSAERPEGSISTLTIQRTEQRDSAMYRCASSFGPGGREDENTEAFFGQGTRLTVV.

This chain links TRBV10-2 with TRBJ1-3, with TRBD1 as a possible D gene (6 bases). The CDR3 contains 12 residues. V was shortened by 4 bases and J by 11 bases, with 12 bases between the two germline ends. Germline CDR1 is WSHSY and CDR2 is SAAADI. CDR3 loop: CASSGPGGSIYF. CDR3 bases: TGCGCCAGCAGTGGGCCTGGGGGCTCCATATATTTT.

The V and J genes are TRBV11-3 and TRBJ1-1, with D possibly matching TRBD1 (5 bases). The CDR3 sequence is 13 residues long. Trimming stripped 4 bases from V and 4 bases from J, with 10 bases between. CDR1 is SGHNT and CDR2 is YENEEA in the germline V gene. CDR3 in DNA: TGTGCCAGCAGCTCCTTCGGGGGCACTGAAGCTTTCTTT. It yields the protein CASSSFGGTEAFF.

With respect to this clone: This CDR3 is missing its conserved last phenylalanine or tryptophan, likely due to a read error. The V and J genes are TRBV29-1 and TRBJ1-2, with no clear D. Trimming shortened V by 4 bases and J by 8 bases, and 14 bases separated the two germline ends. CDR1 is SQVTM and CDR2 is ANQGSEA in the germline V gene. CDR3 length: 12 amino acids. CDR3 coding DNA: TGCAGCGTTGGTAGCGTGGTAGGAGGCTACACCCTC. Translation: CSVGSVVGGYTL.

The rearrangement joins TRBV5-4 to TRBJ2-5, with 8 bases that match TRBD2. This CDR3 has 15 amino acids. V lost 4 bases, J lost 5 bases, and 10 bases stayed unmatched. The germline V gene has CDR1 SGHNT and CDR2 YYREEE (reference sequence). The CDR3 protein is CASSRTSGGTETQYF. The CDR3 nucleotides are TGTGCCAGCAGCCGAACTAGCGGAGGGACCGAGACCCAGTACTTC. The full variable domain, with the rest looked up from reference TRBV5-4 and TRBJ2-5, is ETGVTQSPTHLIKTRGQQVTLRCSSQSGHNTVSWYQQALGQGPQFIFQYYREEENGRGNFPPRFSGLQFPNYSSELNVNALELDDSALYLCASSRTSGGTETQYFGPGTRLLVL.

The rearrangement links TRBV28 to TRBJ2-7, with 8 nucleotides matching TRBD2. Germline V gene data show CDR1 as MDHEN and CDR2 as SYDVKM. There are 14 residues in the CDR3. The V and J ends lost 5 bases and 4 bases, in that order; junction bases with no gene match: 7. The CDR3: CASSPWTSRYEQYF. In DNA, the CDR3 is TGTGCCAGCAGTCCGTGGACTAGCAGGTACGAGCAGTACTTC.

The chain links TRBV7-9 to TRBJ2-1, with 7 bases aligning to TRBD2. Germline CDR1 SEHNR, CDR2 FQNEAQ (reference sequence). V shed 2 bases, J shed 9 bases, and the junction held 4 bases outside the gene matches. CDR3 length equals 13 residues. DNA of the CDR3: TGTGCCAGCAGCTTATCAGCGGGATCTGAGCAGTTCTTC. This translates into CASSLSAGSEQFF.

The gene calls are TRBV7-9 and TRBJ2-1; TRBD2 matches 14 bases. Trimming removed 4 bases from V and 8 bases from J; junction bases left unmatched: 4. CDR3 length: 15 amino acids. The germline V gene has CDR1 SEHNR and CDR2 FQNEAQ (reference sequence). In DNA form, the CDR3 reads TGTGCCAGCAGCTCGACTAGCGGGAGGGCCGATGAGCAGTTCTTC. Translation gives CASSSTSGRADEQFF.

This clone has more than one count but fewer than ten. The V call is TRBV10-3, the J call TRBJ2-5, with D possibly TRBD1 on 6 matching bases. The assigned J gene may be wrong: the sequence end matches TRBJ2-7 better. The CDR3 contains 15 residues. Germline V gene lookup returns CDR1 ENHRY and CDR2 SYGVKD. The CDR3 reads CALLRGGGNPYEQYF. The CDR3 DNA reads TGTGCCCTACTACGGGGTGGGGGCAACCCCTACGAGCAGTACTTC.

CDR3 amino acids: CASSLVPLAAYEQYF. CDR3 DNA sequence: TGTGCCAGCAGCTTGGTCCCCCTAGCGGCTTACGAGCAGTACTTC. The rearrangement uses TRBV5-5 and TRBJ2-7; TRBD2 agrees at 7 bases. The CDR3 extends over 15 amino acids. The ends lost 0 bases at V and 4 bases at J; junction bases unmatched: 7. Germline CDR1 reads SGHKS; CDR2 reads YYEKEE (reference sequence).

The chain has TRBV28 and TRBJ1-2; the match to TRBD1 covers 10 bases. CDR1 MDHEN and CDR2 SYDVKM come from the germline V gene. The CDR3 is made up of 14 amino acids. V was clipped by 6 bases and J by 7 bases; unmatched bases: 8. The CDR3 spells CASRWDRGAGGYTF. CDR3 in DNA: TGTGCCAGCAGATGGGACAGGGGAGCAGGTGGCTACACCTTC.

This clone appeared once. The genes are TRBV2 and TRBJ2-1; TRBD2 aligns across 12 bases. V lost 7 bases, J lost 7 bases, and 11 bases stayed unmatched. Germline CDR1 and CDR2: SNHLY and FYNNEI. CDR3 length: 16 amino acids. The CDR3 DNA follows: TGTGCCAGCATGAGAAGAGAACTAGCGGGAGGAAATGAGCAGTTCTTC. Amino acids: CASMRRELAGGNEQFF. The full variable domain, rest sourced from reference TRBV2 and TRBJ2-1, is EPEVTQTPSHQVTQMGQEVILRCVPISNHLYFYWYRQILGQKVEFLVSFYNNEISEKSEIFDDQFSVERPDGSNFTLKIRSTKLEDSAMYFCASMRRELAGGNEQFFGPGTRLTVL.

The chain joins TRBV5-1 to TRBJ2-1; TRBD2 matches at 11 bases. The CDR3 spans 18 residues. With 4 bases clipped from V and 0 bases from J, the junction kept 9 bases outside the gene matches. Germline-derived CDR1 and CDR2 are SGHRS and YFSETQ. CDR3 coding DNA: TGCGCCAGCAGCCTGTCGACTAGCGGGAAGAGCTCCTACAATGAGCAGTTCTTC. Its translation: CASSLSTSGKSSYNEQFF.

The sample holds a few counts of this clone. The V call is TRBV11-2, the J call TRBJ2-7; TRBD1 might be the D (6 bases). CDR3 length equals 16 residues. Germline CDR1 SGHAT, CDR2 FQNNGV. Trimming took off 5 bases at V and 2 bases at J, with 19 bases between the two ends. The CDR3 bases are TGTGCCAGCAGCCCACCCATGGGGGCCGCCGCCTACGAGCAGTACTTC. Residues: CASSPPMGAAAYEQYF.

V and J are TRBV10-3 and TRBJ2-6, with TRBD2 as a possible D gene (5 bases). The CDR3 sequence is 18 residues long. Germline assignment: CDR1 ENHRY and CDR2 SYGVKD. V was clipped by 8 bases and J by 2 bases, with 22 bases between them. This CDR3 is CAIAAAPTRGTGANVLTF. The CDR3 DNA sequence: TGTGCCATCGCAGCAGCCCCCACGAGAGGGACTGGGGCCAACGTCCTGACTTTC.

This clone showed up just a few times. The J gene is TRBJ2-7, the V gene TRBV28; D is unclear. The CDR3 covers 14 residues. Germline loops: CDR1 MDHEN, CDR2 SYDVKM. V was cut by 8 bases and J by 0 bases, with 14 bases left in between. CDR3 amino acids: CASETGAGSYEQYF. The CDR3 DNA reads TGTGCCAGCGAGACTGGAGCTGGCTCCTACGAGCAGTACTTC.

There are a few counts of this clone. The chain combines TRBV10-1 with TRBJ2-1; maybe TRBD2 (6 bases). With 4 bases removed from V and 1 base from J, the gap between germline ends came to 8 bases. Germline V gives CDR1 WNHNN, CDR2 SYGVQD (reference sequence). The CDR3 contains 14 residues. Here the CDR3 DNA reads TGCGCCAGCAGTGCCGGGAGTTCCTACAATGAGCAGTTCTTC. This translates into CASSAGSSYNEQFF.